This entry concerns a single T cell receptor beta chain. This specimen comes from a study of T cell changes during pregnancy in multiple sclerosis. The germline V gene has CDR1 SGHRS and CDR2 YFSETQ. Trimming cost V 4 bases and J 4 bases; bases outside gene matches: 4. The CDR3 loop spans 14 amino acids. The table came from immunoSEQ multiplex PCR; TCRdb's copy has only in-frame clones and leaves some out. The repertoire consists of over 35,000 clones, with about 89% occurring once and the leading ten covering around 0.48%. Sequencing was performed on CD4+ T cells from peripheral blood mononuclear cells, taken in the third trimester of pregnancy. This sequence joins TRBV5-1 and TRBJ2-7, with 11 bases lining up with TRBD2. The source of this sequence is a female donor in good health, enrolled as a control in a pregnancy study. The CDR3 sequence: CASSPASGGYEQYF. For the CDR3, the DNA is TGCGCCAGCAGCCCGGCTAGCGGGGGGTACGAGCAGTACTTC. Variable domain in full (rest from reference TRBV5-1 and TRBJ2-7): KAGVTQTPRYLIKTRGQQVTLSCSPISGHRSVSWYQQTPGQGLQFLFEYFSETQRNKGNFPGRFSGRQFSNSRSEMNVSTLELGDSALYLCASSPASGGYEQYFGPGTRLTVT.